The clone carrying this T cell receptor beta chain showed up just a few times. Its antigen is unidentified. Germline CDR1 reads MDHEN; CDR2 reads SYDVKM. There are 14 residues in the CDR3. V shed 4 bases, J shed 6 bases, and the junction held 7 bases outside the gene matches. Method: immunoSEQ multiplex PCR; TCRdb's copy keeps in-frame clones and lacks some. Of under 65,000 clones listed, 80% to 90% were seen once; the top ten hold 11%. The record originates from a study of OX40 agonist ivuxolimab in advanced cancers. Study at large: Prior anti-PD-1, anti-PD-L1 or anti-CTLA-4 therapy did not bar entry, and approximately 40% had some.

The study, taken as a whole, reports: Fewer expanded clones were found on average in CD4+ than in CD8+ T cells. At 0.1 to 3.0 mg/kg, clonal expansion of CD4+ and CD8+ blood T cells had occurred by week 6.

The material sequenced was CD4+ or CD8+ T cells sorted from blood, taken in a trial of the OX40 agonist ivuxolimab. The V and J genes are TRBV28 and TRBJ1-1, with 8 bases matching TRBD1. The source is an adult with an advanced solid tumor such as melanoma, head and neck, liver or kidney cancer. As DNA, the CDR3 is TGTGCCAGCAGTTCGACCCCAGGGGGCTCTGAAGCTTTCTTT. It translates to CASSSTPGGSEAFF.